This T cell receptor (beta chain) was identified during a study of blood T cell repertoires in COVID-19. This CDR3 region has 11 residues. The V and J ends lost 0 bases and 8 bases respectively, with 4 bases between them. In germline, CDR1 is SEHNR, CDR2 FQNEAQ (reference sequence). In the original analysis: Estimates of nucleated cell counts were drawn from the amplification of reference gene primers. The protocol was immunoSEQ multiplex PCR, while the TCRdb copy is restricted to in-frame clones and leaves out a portion. V and J calls plus clone size are reproduced from that table; the DNA served to infer D and trimming. Here the sample spans about 260,000 clones, 88% being singletons.

The sequence was obtained from a human donor in a cohort sampled during active COVID-19. Sequences were obtained from peripheral blood. The chain uses TRBV7-9 and TRBJ1-1; D not certain. The CDR3 DNA is TGTGCCAGCAGCTTAGCGCAGGAAGCTTTCTTT. This sequence encodes CASSLAQEAFF.